This is a list of T cell receptor beta chains from one sample in a study of blood T cells in healthy people across ages. In TCRdb, the 5' RACE reads were re-called with MiXCR into one record per CDR3 protein. Of around 800,000 distinct CDR3 sequences in the sample, under 30% were seen once. This same sample was also part of a study on T cells of mothers and their children.

The sequencing input was blood. These receptor sequences come from a boy aged 10-17 years in good health. CDR3s include the opening cysteine and the closing phenylalanine or tryptophan. A D gene is named only where the DNA matches it firmly. A clone size is listed for some rows: how often the clone was seen (once, few, many), or a class if it is expanded.

abundance,v_gene,d_gene,j_gene,CDR3aa,CDR3nt
NA,TRBV7-9,NA,TRBJ1-5,CASSLDGRSGFKSQPQHF,TGTGCCAGCAGCTTGGACGGGCGGTCTGGGTTTAAATCACAGCCCCAGCATTTT
NA,TRBV13,TRBD1,TRBJ1-2,CASSADRDHGYTF,TGTGCCAGCAGCGCCGACAGGGATCATGGCTACACCTTC
NA,TRBV24-1,NA,TRBJ2-1,CATSDPRRYSYNEQFF,TGTGCCACCAGTGATCCCCGCAGGTACTCCTACAATGAGCAGTTCTTC
few,TRBV3-1,NA,TRBJ2-5,CASGDAGSQETQYF,TGTGCCAGCGGGGACGCGGGGTCCCAAGAGACCCAGTACTTC
few,TRBV6-5,NA,TRBJ1-4,CASSYSTGRGNEKLFF,TGTGCCAGCAGTTACTCGACCGGCAGGGGTAATGAAAAACTGTTTTTT
few,TRBV28,NA,TRBJ1-4,CASSFHTLTRANEKLFF,TGTGCCAGCAGTTTCCATACCCTGACCAGGGCTAATGAAAAACTGTTTTTT
NA,TRBV6-5,NA,TRBJ2-1,CASSYTPSGHNEQFF,TGTGCCAGCAGTTACACCCCCAGCGGACACAATGAGCAGTTCTTC
NA,TRBV13,TRBD2,TRBJ2-7,CASSRSGGVYYEQYF,TGTGCCAGCAGCCGTAGCGGGGGTGTCTACTACGAGCAGTACTTC
NA,TRBV11-1,TRBD2,TRBJ2-3,CASSLSGLAGATDTQYF,TGTGCCAGCAGCTTATCGGGACTAGCGGGAGCTACAGATACGCAGTATTTT
few,TRBV2,NA,TRBJ2-5,CASSDPEKRGLGQEETQYF,TGTGCCAGCAGTGACCCCGAGAAAAGGGGTTTGGGACAAGAAGAGACCCAGTACTTC
NA,TRBV6-6,TRBD1,TRBJ2-7,CASRSTTGTGYEQYF,TGTGCCAGCAGATCAACTACCGGGACAGGATACGAGCAGTACTTC
many,TRBV6-2/TRBV6-3,NA,TRBJ2-4,CASSFAGSKNIQYF,TGTGCCAGCAGTTTTGCCGGTTCCAAAAACATTCAGTACTTC
NA,TRBV4-2,TRBD1,TRBJ1-6,CASSQEGQGRSPLHF,TGTGCCAGCAGCCAAGAGGGACAGGGCCGGTCACCCCTCCACTTT
NA,TRBV7-3,NA,TRBJ1-2,CASSVDGGGYGYTF,TGTGCCAGCAGCGTAGATGGGGGCGGCTATGGCTACACCTTC
few,TRBV6-6,TRBD2,TRBJ2-4,CASSYSLAGADIQYF,TGTGCCAGCAGTTACTCTCTAGCGGGGGCAGACATTCAGTACTTC
few,TRBV2,NA,TRBJ2-1,CASRAGDLGEQFF,TGTGCCAGCAGGGCCGGCGACCTCGGTGAGCAGTTCTTC
few,TRBV6-6,NA,TRBJ2-1,CASSYSTAGQFF,TGTGCCAGCAGTTACTCGACAGCCGGGCAGTTCTTC